Sequencing of this TCR beta chain was carried out in a study of OX40 agonist ivuxolimab in advanced cancers. Concerning the study at large: Ivuxolimab was an agonistic, fully human IgG2 monoclonal antibody directed against OX40 (CD134), a costimulatory receptor. Intravenous ivuxolimab was administered to patients every 2 weeks at six dose levels: 0.01, 0.1, 0.3, 1.5, 3 and 10 mg/kg. Of the roughly 52 dose-escalation patients, hepatocellular carcinoma was present in about 20, melanoma in roughly 15, renal cell carcinoma in 9 and head and neck cancer in 9. In the dose-escalation cohort, approximately 82% of patients were male, and the mean age was approximately 60 years with a range of roughly 20 to 85. Patients were allowed to have had prior anti-PD-1, anti-PD-L1 or anti-CTLA-4 therapy, and around 43% of the dose-escalation patients had been treated with checkpoint inhibitors. Three dose-escalation patients achieved partial responses, one with hepatocellular carcinoma and two with cutaneous melanoma. The purpose of peripheral TCRbeta sequencing was to test whether ivuxolimab changed TCR sequence diversity and led to clonal T-cell expansion. The paper describes the monotherapy dose-escalation part (N ≈ 50 patients) of the phase I trial of ivuxolimab. General study outcomes and caveats: At doses of 0.1 to 3.0 mg/kg, clonal expansion of both CD4+ and CD8+ blood T cells was observed from baseline to week 6. Partial responders in the 0.1-3.0 mg/kg groups had among the lowest normalized peripheral clonal expansion, especially among CD8+ T cells. The antigen specificity of the clonally expanded peripheral T cells was not determined. On average, CD8+ T cells showed more expanded clones than CD4+ T cells after ivuxolimab. Low levels of normalized T-cell clonal expansion were also seen in some nonresponding patients.

According to the germline V gene (reference sequence), CDR1 reads LNHDA and CDR2 reads SQIVND. Its CDR3 holds 15 amino acids, cysteine through phenylalanine. The retained sequence is limited to the CDR3, 45 bases, with the frame set at the first base. V drops 2 bases and J drops 1 base, leaving 9 bases in between. Genomic DNA was isolated from the sorted cells so that the TCRbeta CDR3 region could be sequenced. The immunoSEQ Assay was used for sequencing of TCRbeta CDR3 regions. What TCRdb holds here is the immuneACCESS table cut down to in-frame rearrangements. Part of the clones is not present; checked against another copy, under half of the missing clones reflect an unresolved V gene, and the others are unexplained. The sample table holds about 73,000 clones, of which around 83% were seen once. The ten largest account for approximately 7.7% of the sample. A word on this clone: Its target antigen remains unknown. Per-base quality was not reported, and no clone a single base away is much larger than it.

Patients with autoimmune disease history or receiving systemic immunosuppression were excluded from the trial. In every dose cohort, peripheral blood was drawn for TCR sequencing at baseline, cycle 4 day 1, and cycle 7 day 1. The samples were taken from a phase I, first-in-human, multicenter, open-label dose-escalation trial of ivuxolimab. Adults with locally advanced or metastatic melanoma, renal cell carcinoma, hepatocellular carcinoma or head and neck squamous cell carcinoma were enrolled in the trial. Before TCR sequencing, CD4+ T cells and CD8+ T cells were sorted from peripheral blood as separate populations.

This chain is built from TRBV19 and TRBJ2-1; confidence is insufficient to name the D gene. The specimen comprised CD4+ or CD8+ T cells sorted from blood, sampled in a trial of the OX40 agonist ivuxolimab. This clonotype originated in an adult with an advanced solid tumor such as melanoma, head and neck, liver or kidney cancer. The sequence in DNA is TGTGCCAGTAGTATAATAGGCCCTTCCTACAATGAGCAGTTCTTC. Translated, it gives CASSIIGPSYNEQFF.